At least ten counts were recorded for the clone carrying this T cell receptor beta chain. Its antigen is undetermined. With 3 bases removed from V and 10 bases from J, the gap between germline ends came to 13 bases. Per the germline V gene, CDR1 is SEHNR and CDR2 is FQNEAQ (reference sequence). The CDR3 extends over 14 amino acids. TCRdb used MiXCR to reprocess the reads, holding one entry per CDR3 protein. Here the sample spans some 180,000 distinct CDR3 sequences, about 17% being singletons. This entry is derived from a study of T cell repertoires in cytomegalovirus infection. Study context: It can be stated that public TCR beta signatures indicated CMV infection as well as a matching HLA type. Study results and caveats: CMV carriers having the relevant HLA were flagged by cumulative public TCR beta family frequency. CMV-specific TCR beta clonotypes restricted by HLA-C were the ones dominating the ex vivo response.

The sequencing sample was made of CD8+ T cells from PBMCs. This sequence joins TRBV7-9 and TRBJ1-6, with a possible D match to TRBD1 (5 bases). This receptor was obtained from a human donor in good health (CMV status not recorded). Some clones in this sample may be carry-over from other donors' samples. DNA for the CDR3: TGTGCCAGCAGCTTCGACCCAGGGAGGTCACCCCTCCACTTT. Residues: CASSFDPGRSPLHF.